This section outlines one T cell receptor (beta chain) sequence together with its context. Its antigen remains unidentified. The data were obtained in a study of cytomegalovirus exposure and HLA in healthy donors. Study-level points and caveats: Later, an analysis showed that TCR beta chains associated with HLA were more clonally expanded than others that were equally common. Most TCR sequences were rare, but some public TCRs occurred in many donors.

The PCR was carried out with 60 Vbeta primers and 13 Jbeta primers. The repertoire was sequenced with immunoSEQ multiplex PCR; TCRdb's copy has only in-frame clones and lacks some. In the table there are roughly 160,000 clones, more than 70% of which are singletons. Healthy bone marrow donors supplied every sample. The TCR comes from a woman aged 40 to 55 in good health and CMV-seropositive. Sample: PBMCs.

The CDR3 region is CASSLQPGENTYGYTF. The CDR3 DNA reads as TGTGCCAGCTCACTACAACCCGGGGAGAACACCTATGGCTACACCTTC. The chain is built from TRBV18 and TRBJ1-2, with D uncertain. The V end was cut by 4 bases, the J end by 4 bases, with 19 bases between. This CDR3 has 16 amino acids. CDR1 and CDR2 (germline): KGHSH, LQKENI.